This entry lists 6 T cell receptor beta chains sequenced from one sample in a study of blood T cell repertoires in COVID-19. The protocol was immunoSEQ multiplex PCR, while the TCRdb copy is restricted to in-frame clones and leaves out a portion. The data contain a few hundred thousand clones, 85% to 90% of them seen just once; the ten biggest clones take up roughly 2%. The material sequenced was PBMCs or T cells enriched from blood (not recorded which). The receptors come from a woman aged 55 to 70 in a cohort exposed to, infected with or recovered from COVID-19 (not recorded which).

The chain couples TRBV5-1 to TRBJ2-1, with 9 bases fitting TRBD2. The CDR3 loop spans 16 amino acids. J gave up 8 bases and V 0 bases, and 9 bases lay outside the gene matches. Germline V CDR1 and CDR2: SGHRS, YFSETQ. The CDR3 DNA reads TGCGCCAGCAGCTTGGAAGGCGGGAGGGCCTGGGATGAGCAGTTCTTC. This translates into CASSLEGGRAWDEQFF. Looking up the rest from reference TRBV5-1 and TRBJ2-1 gives the full variable domain: KAGVTQTPRYLIKTRGQQVTLSCSPISGHRSVSWYQQTPGQGLQFLFEYFSETQRNKGNFPGRFSGRQFSNSRSEMNVSTLELGDSALYLCASSLEGGRAWDEQFFGPGTRLTVL.

The count of this clone is one. V gene TRBV19 combines with J gene TRBJ2-1; 12 bases agree with TRBD1. This CDR3 has 15 amino acids. The germline CDR1 and CDR2 sequences are LNHDA and SQIVND (reference sequence). V was clipped by 2 bases and J by 15 bases; unmatched bases: 11. This chain's CDR3 is CASSITGQGAARGFF. The CDR3 coding sequence is TGTGCCAGTAGTATAACGGGACAGGGGGCTGCGCGGGGGTTCTTC.

This clone came up once. The V and J genes are TRBV11-2 and TRBJ2-7, with TRBD2 matching 12 bases. The length of the CDR3 is 16 residues. Trimming cost V 2 bases and J 1 base; bases outside gene matches: 3. Germline-derived CDR1 and CDR2 are SGHAT and FQNNGV. The CDR3 protein is CASSLFGTSGSYEQYF. As DNA, the CDR3 is TGTGCCAGCAGCTTATTTGGGACTAGCGGGTCCTACGAGCAGTACTTC.

The chain has TRBV5-4 and TRBJ2-1, with 7 nucleotides matching TRBD2. The germline V gene encodes CDR1 SGHNT and CDR2 YYREEE (reference sequence). This CDR3 has 16 amino acids. V lost 9 bases to trimming and J lost 0 bases; unmatched junction nucleotides: 12. The DNA of the CDR3 is TGTGCCACCTCGGCGTTGGCGGGAGCCTCCTACAATGAGCAGTTCTTC. This gives the protein CATSALAGASYNEQFF.

This CDR3 reads CASSLLRAGAETQYF. CDR3 in DNA: TGTGCCAGCAGCTTATTGAGGGCGGGGGCCGAGACCCAGTACTTC. The J gene is TRBJ2-5, the V gene TRBV13; maybe TRBD2 (7 bases). This CDR3 is built from 15 residues. Trimming took 2 bases from V and 5 from J, leaving 15 bases between them. The germline gives CDR1 PRHDT, CDR2 FYEKMQ (reference sequence).

The chain joins TRBV4-2 to TRBJ1-1; no definite D call. V was clipped by 0 bases and J by 3 bases, with 11 bases between them. This CDR3 is 15 amino acids long. The germline V gene has CDR1 LGHNA and CDR2 YNFKEQ. CDR3 coding DNA: TGTGCCAGCAGCCAAGATCAAGGTCGGGACACTGAAGCTTTCTTT. It encodes CASSQDQGRDTEAFF.